Shown below are 21 T cell receptor beta chains from a single sample sequenced in a study of T cells in Graves' hyperthyroidism and ophthalmopathy. Researchers took RNA transcripts and amplified the TCR beta CDR3 regions from them. HTBI primers were used for first-round RT-PCR of the TCR CDR3. TCRdb independently ran MiXCR on the multiplex PCR reads; one entry per CDR3 protein. The sample carries under 350,000 distinct CDR3 sequences, over 20% recorded once. Sample: blood. Source of these receptors: a woman in her forties or fifties with Graves' hyperthyroidism.

This clonotype was observed a handful of times. The V gene is TRBV20-1, the J gene TRBJ2-2; D gene unclear. The CDR3 covers 13 residues. Trimming took 2 bases from V and 0 from J, leaving 4 bases between them. Per the germline V gene, CDR1 is DFQATT and CDR2 is SNEGSKA (reference sequence). The CDR3 DNA is TGCAGTGCTAGAATTACGAACACCGGGGAGCTGTTTTTT. It codes for CSARITNTGELFF.

In this sample, this clonotype turned up many times. V gene TRBV2 combines with J gene TRBJ2-1; TRBD1 matches 9 bases. The CDR3 runs 15 residues. J was trimmed by 2 bases and V by 7 bases; bases with no gene match: 6. Looked up from germline, CDR1 is SNHLY and CDR2 is FYNNEI. The CDR3 nucleotides are TGTGCCAGCAATATGGGGACAGGGCCCTACAATGAGCAGTTCTTC. Residues: CASNMGTGPYNEQFF.

As for this clonotype: One base away lies a much larger clone, so this may be a sequencing read error. The chain has TRBV15 and TRBJ2-2, with TRBD1 matching over 8 bases. The germline V gene has CDR1 LNHNV and CDR2 YYDKDF (reference sequence). This CDR3 contains 17 residues. DNA for the CDR3: TGTGCCACCAGCAGAGGGACAGGGTACACGAAAACCGGGGAGCTGTTTTTT. This translates into CATSRGTGYTKTGELFF.

This clonotype was detected many times. The chain uses TRBV16 and TRBJ2-5; D not certain. The CDR3 loop spans 14 amino acids. Per germline, CDR1 KGHSY and CDR2 FQNENV. Trimming stripped 4 bases from V and 0 bases from J, with 9 bases between. CDR3 loop: CASSRRSYQETQYF. The CDR3 nucleotides read TGTGCCAGCAGCCGCCGATCGTACCAAGAGACCCAGTACTTC. Variable domain in full (rest from reference TRBV16 and TRBJ2-5): GEEVAQTPKHLVRGEGQKAKLYCAPIKGHSYVFWYQQVLKNEFKFLISFQNENVFDETGMPKERFSAKCLPNSPCSLEIQATKLEDSAVYFCASSRRSYQETQYFGPGTRLLVL.

The V gene is TRBV11-3, the J gene TRBJ2-1; no definite D call. Trimming stripped 0 bases from V and 4 bases from J, with 4 bases between. CDR1 is SGHNT and CDR2 is YENEEA in the germline V gene. The CDR3 length is 13 residues. The CDR3: CASSLEYYNEQFF. The DNA for the CDR3 is TGTGCCAGCAGCTTAGAGTATTACAATGAGCAGTTCTTC.

Ten or more counts support this clonotype. The gene calls are TRBV18 and TRBJ2-1, with 13 positions matching TRBD2. In germline, CDR1 is KGHSH, CDR2 LQKENI. CDR3 length equals 19 residues. J was trimmed by 1 base and V by 3 bases; bases with no gene match: 9. The CDR3 DNA reads TGTGCCAGCTCACCCTCCGGGACTAGCGGGGAAGGGTCCTACAATGAGCAGTTCTTC. Protein sequence: CASSPSGTSGEGSYNEQFF.

As regards this clonotype: A clone one base away is much larger, so this may be a read error. The J gene is TRBJ1-2, the V gene TRBV3-1; no clear D. Germline V gene lookup returns CDR1 LGHDT and CDR2 YNNKEL (reference sequence). V lost 4 bases to trimming and J lost 3 bases, with 12 bases between them. The CDR3 has 14 residues. CDR3 bases: TGTGCCAGCAGCCGTGCAAAGGGCGACTATGGCTACACCTTC. This codes for CASSRAKGDYGYTF.

This clonotype was seen at least ten times. The rearrangement links TRBV2 to TRBJ2-4, with D possibly being TRBD2 (5 bases). Germline CDR1 and CDR2: SNHLY and FYNNEI. V was cut by 6 bases and J by 8 bases, with 11 bases left in between. There are 12 residues in the CDR3. CDR3 nucleotides: TGTGCCAGCAGATCCAGCGGTGACATTCAGTACTTC. Residues: CASRSSGDIQYF. Looking up the rest from reference TRBV2 and TRBJ2-4 gives the full variable domain: EPEVTQTPSHQVTQMGQEVILRCVPISNHLYFYWYRQILGQKVEFLVSFYNNEISEKSEIFDDQFSVERPDGSNFTLKIRSTKLEDSAMYFCASRSSGDIQYFGAGTRLSVL.

The genes are TRBV28 and TRBJ2-7, with D possibly being TRBD1 or TRBD2 (6 bases each). This CDR3 is 12 amino acids long. V lost 7 bases to trimming and J lost 4 bases, with 11 bases between them. Germline V CDR1 and CDR2: MDHEN, SYDVKM. The CDR3 reads CASTQGGYEQYF. CDR3 nucleotide sequence: TGTGCCAGCACACAAGGGGGGTACGAGCAGTACTTC.

The sample holds many counts of this clonotype. The V and J genes are TRBV10-3 and TRBJ1-5, with D hard to call. Germline V lookup: CDR1 ENHRY, CDR2 SYGVKD. V dropped 0 bases and J dropped 5 bases, with 11 bases sitting between them. The CDR3 has 15 amino acids. The CDR3 DNA is TGTGCCATCAGTGAGTCTGTTCGGGGTGATCAGCCCCAGCATTTT. Translating it yields CAISESVRGDQPQHF.

This clonotype appeared many times. The chain combines TRBV2 with TRBJ1-5; D is ambiguous. Germline V lookup: CDR1 SNHLY, CDR2 FYNNEI. V was clipped by 1 base and J by 7 bases, with 8 bases between them. This CDR3 spans 13 amino acids. The CDR3 DNA reads as TGTGCCAGCAGTGAAGGCCTTTGGCAGCCCCAGCATTTT. Residues: CASSEGLWQPQHF.

In its sample, this clonotype was seen many times. The rearrangement uses TRBV28 and TRBJ2-6; D unclear. The germline V gene encodes CDR1 MDHEN and CDR2 SYDVKM. The CDR3 extends over 15 amino acids. Between the trimmed V and J ends, which lost 2 bases and 2 bases, there was a span of 7 bases. The CDR3 is CASSLQVPGANVLTF. Written as DNA, the CDR3 is TGTGCCAGCAGTTTACAGGTCCCTGGGGCCAACGTCCTGACTTTC.

This clonotype has ten or more counts. The chain links TRBV28 to TRBJ2-5; possible D gene TRBD1, 5 bases. This CDR3 spans 15 amino acids. From germline, CDR1 is MDHEN and CDR2 SYDVKM. Trimming left V 1 base short and J 4 bases short, with 13 bases between. CDR3 in amino acids: CASSLYPGKGETQYF. The CDR3 nucleotides read TGTGCCAGCAGTTTATATCCAGGGAAGGGAGAGACCCAGTACTTC.

This clonotype was picked up many times. This sequence joins TRBV7-9 and TRBJ2-3; no reliable D call. The CDR3 is 12 residues long. From germline, CDR1 is SEHNR and CDR2 FQNEAQ (reference sequence). V gave up 2 bases and J gave up 4 bases, with 4 bases separating them. The CDR3 sequence is CASSLQADTQYF. Written as DNA, the CDR3 is TGTGCCAGCAGCTTACAAGCAGATACGCAGTATTTT.

Worth noting for this clonotype: This may be a read error: a much more frequent sequence differs by one nucleotide. This chain links TRBV7-9 with TRBJ2-1; 13 bases align to TRBD2. Germline CDR1 and CDR2: SEHNR and FQNEAQ (reference sequence). The CDR3 contains 19 residues. CDR3 nucleotides: TGTGCCAGCAGCGACACTAGCGGGAGGGCCCGGAGCTCCTACAATGGGCAGTTCTTC. Residues: CASSDTSGRARSSYNGQFF.

At least ten counts were recorded for this clonotype. V usage is TRBV5-6 and J usage is TRBJ1-5; TRBD1 is a possible D gene (5 bases). Trimming took off 2 bases at V and 5 bases at J, with 11 bases between the two ends. Germline V lookup: CDR1 SGHDT, CDR2 YYEEEE. The CDR3 is 14 residues long. In nucleotides, the CDR3 is TGTGCCAGCAGCTTTGGGGCAGAAGATCAGCCCCAGCATTTT. Encoded protein: CASSFGAEDQPQHF.

The chain combines TRBV2 with TRBJ1-4; D uncertain. Germline V gene data show CDR1 as SNHLY and CDR2 as FYNNEI. The V end was cut by 0 bases, the J end by 3 bases, with 8 bases between. The CDR3 is 15 residues long. The CDR3 region has the DNA TGTGCCAGCAGTGAAGCAGGGTGGCCTAATGAAAAACTGTTTTTT. It codes for CASSEAGWPNEKLFF.

This clonotype was found a few times. The chain links TRBV5-1 to TRBJ1-2, with 10 nucleotides matching TRBD1. The CDR3 spans 14 residues. J lost 3 bases, V lost 2 bases, and 1 base had no gene match. Germline CDR1 is SGHRS and CDR2 is YFSETQ. The CDR3 nucleotides are TGCGCCAGCAGCTTCGGACAGGGGGACTATGGCTACACCTTC. Protein product: CASSFGQGDYGYTF.

This clonotype was found a few times. V usage is TRBV11-3 and J usage is TRBJ2-1, with no clear D. Looked up from germline, CDR1 is SGHNT and CDR2 is YENEEA. CDR3 length equals 12 residues. V lost 0 bases and J 10 bases, leaving 7 bases between the germline ends. The CDR3 DNA follows: TGTGCCAGCAGCTTAGATCTGACAGAGCAGTTCTTC. Translation gives CASSLDLTEQFF.

This clonotype was detected a few times. The gene calls are TRBV5-1 and TRBJ2-7; 7 bases fit TRBD1. The CDR3 loop spans 13 amino acids. Germline loops: CDR1 SGHRS, CDR2 YFSETQ. With 4 bases clipped from V and 3 bases from J, the junction kept 4 bases outside the gene matches. The CDR3 here is CASSKTGNYEQYF. The CDR3 DNA follows: TGCGCCAGCAGCAAGACAGGGAACTACGAGCAGTACTTC. Full variable domain (missing parts from reference TRBV5-1 and TRBJ2-7): KAGVTQTPRYLIKTRGQQVTLSCSPISGHRSVSWYQQTPGQGLQFLFEYFSETQRNKGNFPGRFSGRQFSNSRSEMNVSTLELGDSALYLCASSKTGNYEQYFGPGTRLTVT.

This clonotype has a count of ten or more. V and J are TRBV7-3 and TRBJ2-1, with unresolved D. Between the trimmed V and J ends, which lost 5 bases and 3 bases, there was a span of 14 bases. The CDR3 covers 15 residues. Germline values: CDR1 SGHTA, CDR2 FQGTGA. CDR3 region: CASSPRTEYYNEQFF. DNA for the CDR3: TGTGCCAGCAGCCCGAGGACGGAATACTACAATGAGCAGTTCTTC.